This is a list of T cell receptor beta chains from one sample in a study of Graves' ophthalmopathy and Graves' hyperthyroidism. One entry per CDR3 protein, called by TCRdb with MiXCR from the multiplex PCR reads. Seen here are about 660,000 distinct CDR3 sequences, under 50% observed once, and the top ten hold over 2.5%. Sequenced: peripheral blood. All receptors derive from an adult man with Graves' ophthalmopathy. The CDR3 runs from the conserved cysteine through the conserved F or W. A D gene is named only where the DNA matches it firmly. Clone size is stated in some rows and not others, as once, few, many or a class when expanded.

clone_size,d_call,v_call,j_call,cdr3_aa,cdr3_nt
NA,TRBD1,TRBV9,TRBJ2-5,CASSGNDRGGGETQYF,TGTGCCAGCAGCGGAAATGACAGGGGAGGAGGAGAGACCCAGTACTTC
NA,TRBD2,TRBV7-9,TRBJ2-5,CASSQPTSGSETQYF,TGTGCCAGCAGCCAACCGACTAGCGGGAGTGAGACCCAGTACTTC
NA,TRBD1,TRBV16,TRBJ2-7,CASVDGDSYEQYF,TGTGCCAGCGTGGACGGGGACAGCTACGAGCAGTACTTC
many,TRBD2,TRBV20-1,TRBJ2-6,CSASPASGSTSGANVLTF,TGCAGTGCTAGCCCCGCTAGCGGGAGTACCTCTGGGGCCAACGTCCTGACTTTC
many,NA,TRBV10-2,TRBJ2-2,CASSGFLAGELFF,TGCGCCAGCAGTGGGTTTTTAGCCGGGGAGCTGTTTTTT
NA,NA,TRBV2,TRBJ2-7,CASSESNEQYF,TGTGCCAGCAGTGAGAGTAATGAGCAGTACTTC
few,NA,TRBV5-1,TRBJ2-2,CASSPRGRSLDAGELFF,TGCGCCAGCAGCCCGAGGGGACGAAGCCTCGACGCCGGGGAGCTGTTTTTT
few,TRBD1,TRBV9,TRBJ1-1,CASSAGQQAGNTEAFF,TGTGCCAGCAGCGCGGGACAGCAAGCGGGGAACACTGAAGCTTTCTTT
many,NA,TRBV6-5,TRBJ2-5,CASSWRETQYF,TGTGCCAGCAGTTGGCGAGAGACCCAGTACTTC
many,NA,TRBV7-9,TRBJ1-2,CASSNGRMGYTF,TGTGCCAGCAGCAACGGACGGATGGGCTACACCTTC
many,TRBD1,TRBV9,TRBJ2-7,CASSVGDRVYEQYF,TGTGCCAGCAGCGTAGGGGACAGGGTTTACGAGCAGTACTTC
many,NA,TRBV11-2,TRBJ2-7,CARGLTDNEQYF,TGTGCCAGGGGCTTAACGGACAACGAGCAGTACTTC
NA,TRBD1,TRBV20-1,TRBJ1-2,CSARAPQGAYGYTF,TGCAGTGCTAGAGCGCCACAGGGGGCCTATGGCTACACCTTC
NA,TRBD1,TRBV2,TRBJ1-5,CAGRDDRGNQPQHF,TGTGCCGGCAGAGATGACAGGGGCAATCAGCCCCAGCATTTT
many,NA,TRBV7-9,TRBJ2-5,CASSLPTYQETQYF,TGTGCCAGCAGCTTGCCGACATACCAAGAGACCCAGTACTTC
NA,NA,TRBV2,TRBJ1-5,CASVVTGNSNQPQHF,TGTGCCAGCGTTGTGACGGGTAATAGCAATCAGCCCCAGCATTTT
NA,NA,TRBV2,TRBJ2-7,CASSDRQGGDYEQYF,TGTGCCAGCAGTGACCGACAGGGAGGAGACTACGAGCAGTACTTC
NA,NA,TRBV20-1,TRBJ1-6,CSATPTGINSPLHF,TGCAGTGCTACCCCGACAGGAATCAATTCACCCCTCCACTTT
NA,TRBD1,TRBV19,TRBJ2-7,CASSPLFGTGAREQYF,TGTGCCAGTAGTCCTTTGTTTGGGACAGGGGCTCGGGAGCAGTACTTC
few,NA,TRBV20-1,TRBJ1-5,CSAHRGLRDQPQHF,TGCAGTGCCCACCGGGGGCTCAGGGATCAGCCCCAGCATTTT
many,NA,TRBV7-8,TRBJ2-7,CASSFLVGSFEQYF,TGTGCCAGCAGCTTTTTAGTCGGGAGTTTCGAGCAGTACTTC
many,NA,TRBV24-1,TRBJ1-2,CATSDQQDGYTF,TGTGCCACCAGTGATCAACAGGATGGCTACACCTTC
many,NA,TRBV9,TRBJ1-2,CASSPRGGVEGYTF,TGTGCCAGCAGCCCCCGAGGGGGGGTGGAAGGCTACACCTTC
many,NA,TRBV7-3,TRBJ2-7,CASSLLGGSYEQYF,TGTGCCAGCAGCTTACTTGGCGGCTCCTACGAGCAGTACTTC
few,TRBD1,TRBV5-1,TRBJ1-5,CASNRIRPPGQRYSNQPQHF,TGCGCCAGCAACCGAATTAGACCGCCGGGACAGAGATATAGCAATCAGCCCCAGCATTTT
many,NA,TRBV12-3/TRBV12-4,TRBJ1-4,CASSLVRDNEKLFF,TGTGCCAGCAGTTTAGTCAGGGATAATGAAAAACTGTTTTTT
NA,TRBD1,TRBV15,TRBJ1-5,CATSSSDRFVQPQHF,TGTGCCACCAGCAGCTCGGACAGGTTTGTTCAGCCCCAGCATTTT
NA,NA,TRBV29-1,TRBJ2-3,CSVPGQSDTQYF,TGCAGCGTTCCCGGACAGTCAGATACGCAGTATTTT
NA,NA,TRBV3-1,TRBJ2-7,CASTHSAGGREQYF,TGCGCCAGCACCCACAGTGCGGGCGGACGAGAGCAGTACTTC
NA,NA,TRBV10-3,TRBJ2-5,CAISERDQETQYF,TGTGCCATCAGTGAGAGAGATCAAGAGACCCAGTACTTC